This T cell receptor beta chain is from a study of blood T cell repertoires in COVID-19. About the study: Samples representing acute and convalescent COVID-19 were sourced from the United States, Italy and Spain. The analysed material was cDNA or gDNA that came from T cells, B-cell-depleted T cells, or PBMCs.

Per the original data handling: Reference gene primer amplification gave nucleated cell count estimates. Sequencing was performed with immunoSEQ multiplex PCR; in TCRdb, only in-frame clones are kept and a portion is missing. V and J calls and clone size follow that table, whereas D and trimming were derived from the DNA. Here the sample spans roughly 230,000 clones, 83% being singletons. CDR1 MDHEN and CDR2 SYDVKM come from the germline V gene. V was shortened by 8 bases and J by 2 bases, with 10 bases between the two germline ends. The CDR3 loop spans 12 amino acids. This TCR was recovered from a woman in her forties or fifties with acute or convalescent COVID-19. The sample was peripheral blood. This chain links TRBV28 with TRBJ2-7; D is perhaps TRBD1 (6 bases). The CDR3 DNA is TGTGCCAGCGCAGGACAGACCTACGAGCAGTACTTC. It encodes CASAGQTYEQYF.